The source of this T cell receptor beta chain is a study of blood T cell repertoires in COVID-19. For the study at large: From T cells, B-cell-depleted T cells, or PBMCs came the material, which was cDNA or gDNA.

Per the original data handling: Estimated nucleated cell counts came from reference gene primer amplification. Only in-frame clones appear in the TCRdb table, and some are missing; sequencing was by immunoSEQ multiplex PCR. Clonal size and the V and J genes are those of that table, whereas D and trimming came from the DNA. The table shows approximately 68,000 clones, with roughly 84% occurring only once. The V and J ends lost 7 bases and 4 bases, in that order; junction bases with no gene match: 8. The CDR3 runs 14 residues. Germline V gene data show CDR1 as MNHEY and CDR2 as SVGAGI. Sequencing was performed on peripheral blood. The TCR comes from a woman between 50 and 59 years old with acute or convalescent COVID-19. The chain has TRBV6-5 and TRBJ1-2; 8 bases fit TRBD1. This chain's CDR3 is CASTAGQGFYGYTF. The CDR3 DNA follows: TGTGCCAGCACGGCCGGACAGGGCTTCTATGGCTACACCTTC.